The rows below give T cell receptor beta chains drawn from one sample of a study of shared clonotypes between healthy human individuals. The repertoire was sequenced with immunoSEQ multiplex PCR; TCRdb's copy has only in-frame clones and lacks some. Of 900,000 to 1,200,000 clones listed, more than 75% are singletons. The sequencing sample was made of memory CD4+ T cells from PBMCs. All receptors derive from a man younger than 35 in good health. Some clones in this sample may be carry-over from other donors' samples. CDR3s include the opening cysteine and the closing phenylalanine or tryptophan. The order of the fields is V gene, J gene, clone size, D gene, CDR3 protein, CDR3 DNA. D genes are given only for firm matches. Only some rows state a clone size, as once, few, many or a class for expanded clones.

V gene: TRBV11-2
J gene: TRBJ2-1
clone size: -
D gene: -
CDR3 protein: CASSYSVDRNEQFF
CDR3 DNA: TGTGCCAGCAGCTATAGCGTCGATAGGAATGAGCAGTTCTTC

V gene: TRBV7-2
J gene: TRBJ2-5
clone size: -
D gene: -
CDR3 protein: CASSRTGHQETQYF
CDR3 DNA: TGTGCCAGCAGCCGCACAGGCCACCAAGAGACCCAGTACTTC

V gene: TRBV10-3
J gene: TRBJ2-3
clone size: -
D gene: TRBD1
CDR3 protein: CAMGQGIPDTQYF
CDR3 DNA: TGTGCCATGGGACAGGGGATTCCCGATACGCAGTATTTT

V gene: TRBV9
J gene: TRBJ2-1
clone size: -
D gene: TRBD2
CDR3 protein: CASSVDPWTSGSYNEQFF
CDR3 DNA: TGTGCCAGCAGCGTTGACCCGTGGACTAGCGGCTCCTACAATGAGCAGTTCTTC

V gene: TRBV11-2
J gene: TRBJ2-5
clone size: -
D gene: TRBD1
CDR3 protein: CASSYDRGRLETQYF
CDR3 DNA: TGTGCCAGCAGCTACGACAGGGGGCGCCTTGAGACCCAGTACTTC

V gene: TRBV7-8
J gene: TRBJ2-1
clone size: -
D gene: -
CDR3 protein: CASSIRTFFSNEQFF
CDR3 DNA: TGTGCCAGCAGCATAAGGACTTTTTTCTCCAATGAGCAGTTCTTC

V gene: TRBV29-1
J gene: TRBJ1-2
clone size: -
D gene: -
CDR3 protein: CSVARGLSRDYGYTF
CDR3 DNA: TGCAGCGTTGCCCGGGGCCTATCGAGGGACTATGGCTACACCTTC

V gene: TRBV27
J gene: TRBJ2-6
clone size: -
D gene: -
CDR3 protein: CASSTYGTGANVLTF
CDR3 DNA: TGTGCCAGCAGTACATACGGGACTGGGGCCAACGTCCTGACTTTC

V gene: TRBV19
J gene: TRBJ2-3
clone size: -
D gene: -
CDR3 protein: CASSIQRISTDTQYF
CDR3 DNA: TGTGCCAGTAGTATACAACGGATAAGCACAGATACGCAGTATTTT

V gene: TRBV28
J gene: TRBJ2-7
clone size: -
D gene: -
CDR3 protein: CASSLSVETKISYEQYF
CDR3 DNA: TGTGCCAGCAGTTTAAGTGTCGAGACTAAAATCTCCTACGAGCAGTACTTC

V gene: TRBV6-5
J gene: TRBJ1-1
clone size: -
D gene: -
CDR3 protein: CASRPNRHENTEAFF
CDR3 DNA: TGTGCCAGCAGGCCCAACCGACACGAGAACACTGAAGCTTTCTTT

V gene: TRBV5-1
J gene: TRBJ2-2
clone size: -
D gene: TRBD2
CDR3 protein: CASSLRGVDTDGDPNTGELFF
CDR3 DNA: TGCGCCAGCAGCTTGCGGGGGGTCGACACCGACGGGGACCCGAACACCGGGGAGCTGTTTTTT

V gene: TRBV4-2
J gene: TRBJ2-7
clone size: -
D gene: -
CDR3 protein: CASSQEVSYEQYF
CDR3 DNA: TGTGCCAGCAGCCAAGAGGTATCTTACGAGCAGTACTTC

V gene: TRBV28
J gene: TRBJ1-1
clone size: few
D gene: -
CDR3 protein: CASSFSHTEAFF
CDR3 DNA: TGTGCCAGCAGTTTTTCCCACACTGAAGCTTTCTTT

V gene: TRBV5-1
J gene: TRBJ1-2
clone size: once
D gene: -
CDR3 protein: CASSLVEDQDGYTF
CDR3 DNA: TGCGCCAGCAGCTTGGTAGAGGATCAGGATGGCTACACCTTC

V gene: TRBV6-5
J gene: TRBJ1-3
clone size: once
D gene: -
CDR3 protein: CASSYSYGSSGNTIYF
CDR3 DNA: TGTGCCAGCAGTTACTCATATGGGAGCTCTGGAAACACCATATATTTT

V gene: TRBV6-6
J gene: TRBJ2-3
clone size: once
D gene: -
CDR3 protein: CASRDALAADTQYF
CDR3 DNA: TGTGCCAGCAGGGACGCCCTTGCGGCAGATACGCAGTATTTT

V gene: TRBV7-2
J gene: TRBJ2-4
clone size: -
D gene: TRBD2
CDR3 protein: CASSLVGSGSGNIQYF
CDR3 DNA: TGTGCCAGCAGCTTAGTTGGTAGCGGGAGTGGGAACATTCAGTACTTC

V gene: TRBV14
J gene: TRBJ2-7
clone size: once
D gene: -
CDR3 protein: CASSQGLLYNYEQYF
CDR3 DNA: TGTGCCAGCAGCCAAGGCCTCCTGTACAACTACGAGCAGTACTTC

V gene: TRBV6-1
J gene: TRBJ2-1
clone size: -
D gene: -
CDR3 protein: CASHKGGRNNEQFF
CDR3 DNA: TGTGCCAGCCATAAGGGGGGCAGGAACAATGAGCAGTTCTTC

V gene: TRBV7-9
J gene: TRBJ2-3
clone size: few
D gene: TRBD1
CDR3 protein: CASSLVQGADTQYF
CDR3 DNA: TGTGCCAGCAGCTTAGTCCAGGGGGCAGATACGCAGTATTTT

V gene: TRBV15
J gene: TRBJ2-5
clone size: -
D gene: TRBD2
CDR3 protein: CATSRDRAGGETQYF
CDR3 DNA: TGTGCCACCAGCAGAGATAGAGCGGGAGGGGAGACCCAGTACTTC

V gene: TRBV6-6
J gene: TRBJ1-2
clone size: -
D gene: TRBD1
CDR3 protein: CASTDPGQDGYTF
CDR3 DNA: TGTGCCAGCACCGACCCCGGACAGGATGGCTACACCTTC

V gene: TRBV5-4
J gene: TRBJ2-3
clone size: -
D gene: TRBD2
CDR3 protein: CASSQGLAGVDTQYF
CDR3 DNA: TGTGCCAGCAGCCAGGGACTAGCGGGAGTAGATACGCAGTATTTT

V gene: TRBV29-1
J gene: TRBJ2-7
clone size: -
D gene: -
CDR3 protein: CSVVGRMSSYEQYF
CDR3 DNA: TGCAGCGTTGTGGGCAGGATGAGCTCCTACGAGCAGTACTTC